The 23 T cell receptor beta chains below were found in one sample sequenced in a study of Ad26.COV2.S vaccination and SARS-CoV-2 variants. The treatment denotes: around 19 received Ad26.COV2.S at low or high dose, single or two shots; five or six received placebo; per-sample allocation not given. Sampling took place 63 days after the first vaccine or placebo injection. Clones were read by immunoSEQ multiplex PCR, and TCRdb kept only the in-frame ones, dropping some. Of roughly 700,000 clones listed, around 89% are singletons. Sequencing was performed on peripheral blood, taken in a trial of Ad26.COV2.S vaccine versus placebo. Receptors were obtained from a person between 18 and 65 years old who received the Ad26.COV2.S COVID-19 vaccine or a placebo.

This chain joins TRBV6-6 and TRBJ2-1; D ambiguous. The ends were cut back, 6 bases at V and 1 base at J, with 10 bases in the middle. Germline V CDR1 and CDR2: MNHNY, SVGAGI (reference sequence). This CDR3 is built from 14 residues. The CDR3 loop reads CASRESLSYNEQFF. CDR3 nucleotide sequence: TGTGCCAGCAGAGAAAGCCTTTCCTACAATGAGCAGTTCTTC.

The V gene is TRBV27, the J gene TRBJ1-2; the match to TRBD1 covers 7 bases. The CDR3 totals 13 residues. The J segment lost 10 bases and the V segment lost 7 bases, leaving 12 bases of the junction unmatched. Germline assignment: CDR1 MNHEY and CDR2 SMNVEV (reference sequence). CDR3 protein: CASTQGGTEDYTF. Written as DNA, the CDR3 is TGTGCCAGCACCCAGGGTGGGACAGAGGACTACACCTTC.

The V gene is TRBV9, the J gene TRBJ2-7, with a possible D match to TRBD1 (5 bases). Germline lookup yields CDR1 SGDLS and CDR2 YYNGEE. The CDR3 consists of 13 residues. V was cut by 3 bases and J by 3 bases, with 10 bases left in between. The CDR3 sequence is CASSEVTGYEQYF. In DNA form, the CDR3 reads TGTGCCAGCAGCGAGGTAACAGGCTACGAGCAGTACTTC.

V usage is TRBV5-1 and J usage is TRBJ1-2; D not resolved. V was trimmed by 0 bases and J by 8 bases, leaving 14 bases between them. Germline V gene lookup returns CDR1 SGHRS and CDR2 YFSETQ. The CDR3 has 14 amino acids. This chain's CDR3 is CASSLADIREGYTF. The DNA of the CDR3 is TGCGCCAGCAGCTTGGCCGACATCCGGGAGGGCTACACCTTC. Complete variable domain (other parts from reference TRBV5-1 and TRBJ1-2): KAGVTQTPRYLIKTRGQQVTLSCSPISGHRSVSWYQQTPGQGLQFLFEYFSETQRNKGNFPGRFSGRQFSNSRSEMNVSTLELGDSALYLCASSLADIREGYTFGSGTRLTVV.

This sequence joins TRBV3-1 (or the pseudogene TRBV3-2) and TRBJ2-1; 12 bases are shared with TRBD2. The CDR3 is made up of 18 amino acids. Germline-derived CDR1 and CDR2 are LGHDT and YNNKEL (reference sequence). The ends lost 3 bases at V and 0 bases at J; junction bases unmatched: 6. CDR3 nucleotides: TGTGCCAGCAGCCACCTAGCGGGAGGGCCCGGCTCCTACAATGAGCAGTTCTTC. Its translation is CASSHLAGGPGSYNEQFF.

The rearrangement uses TRBV2 and TRBJ2-7; D gene ambiguous. The V and J ends lost 1 base and 1 base respectively, with 11 bases between them. Germline V lookup: CDR1 SNHLY, CDR2 FYNNEI. This CDR3 is built from 15 residues. CDR3 bases: TGTGCCAGCAGTGAAGATCTGTCGGTGTCCTACGAGCAGTACTTC. It encodes CASSEDLSVSYEQYF.

The chain recombines TRBV6-2 or TRBV6-3 with TRBJ1-2; D possibly corresponds to TRBD1 (5 bases). This CDR3 contains 15 residues. The germline V gene has CDR1 MNHEY and CDR2 SVGEGT. V dropped 2 bases and J dropped 3 bases, with 13 bases sitting between them. For the CDR3, the DNA is TGTGCCAGCAGTTACCCACAGGACTCCTACTATGGCTACACCTTC. It yields the protein CASSYPQDSYYGYTF.

The chain recombines TRBV30 with TRBJ1-6, with TRBD1 identical over 7 bases. J gave up 8 bases and V 2 bases, and 3 bases lay outside the gene matches. Germline values: CDR1 GTSNPN, CDR2 SVGIG (reference sequence). The CDR3 has 13 amino acids. CDR3 residues: CAWSLTGDSPLHF. As DNA, the CDR3 is TGTGCCTGGAGTTTAACAGGGGATTCACCCCTCCACTTT. The whole variable domain, remainder taken from reference TRBV30 and TRBJ1-6, is SQTIHQWPATLVQPVGSPLSLECTVEGTSNPNLYWYRQAAGRGLQLLFYSVGIGQISSEVPQNLSASRPQDRQFILSSKKLLLSDSGFYLCAWSLTGDSPLHFGNGTRLTVT.

The chain carries TRBV18 and TRBJ2-1; D is unclear. Trimming cost V 6 bases and J 0 bases, with 12 bases left between them. The CDR3 runs to 15 residues. Germline V lookup: CDR1 KGHSH, CDR2 LQKENI. The DNA for the CDR3 is TGTGCCAGCTCCCCTAGGTGGAGCTCCTACAATGAGCAGTTCTTC. Protein sequence: CASSPRWSSYNEQFF.

The rearrangement links TRBV3-1 (or the pseudogene TRBV3-2) to TRBJ1-3; D may be TRBD1 (5 bases). CDR1 and CDR2 from the germline V gene are LGHDT and YNNKEL (reference sequence). This CDR3 spans 15 amino acids. V was cut by 4 bases and J by 4 bases, with 14 bases left in between. The CDR3 here is CASSPLSGSGNTIYF. In DNA form, the CDR3 reads TGTGCCAGCAGCCCGCTCTCAGGGTCAGGAAACACCATATATTTT.

This chain links TRBV10-2 with TRBJ2-2; 8 nucleotides agree with TRBD1. Germline V lookup: CDR1 WSHSY, CDR2 SAAADI. This CDR3 spans 13 amino acids. Trimming took 6 bases from V and 5 from J; bases not matched to a gene: 2. The CDR3 sequence is CASSWTGTGELFF. In nucleotides, the CDR3 is TGCGCCAGCAGCTGGACAGGGACCGGGGAGCTGTTTTTT.

This rearrangement joins TRBV9 to TRBJ2-2, with D perhaps assigned TRBD1 or TRBD2 (6 bases each). V lost 5 bases, J lost 0 bases, and 11 bases lay in between. Germline assignment: CDR1 SGDLS and CDR2 YYNGEE. The CDR3 is 15 amino acids. CDR3 nucleotides: TGTGCCAGCAGGGGCGGGACAACGAACACCGGGGAGCTGTTTTTT. Translation: CASRGGTTNTGELFF.

This clone appeared once. This sequence joins TRBV5-1 and TRBJ2-1; the match to TRBD1 covers 12 bases. The CDR3 is made up of 16 amino acids. Germline V gives CDR1 SGHRS, CDR2 YFSETQ. V lost 4 bases and J lost 7; bases outside the gene matches: 9. DNA for the CDR3: TGCGCCAGCAGCCCAGGGCAGGGACAGGGGGCAAATGAGCAGTTCTTC. Translation gives CASSPGQGQGANEQFF.

The chain has TRBV6-5 and TRBJ2-5, with 9 nucleotides matching TRBD1. This CDR3 spans 14 amino acids. Unmatched junction bases numbered 9, after V lost 7 bases and J lost 6 bases. Germline assignment: CDR1 MNHEY and CDR2 SVGAGI. The CDR3 DNA follows: TGTGCCAGCAACCGACAGGGGGTGGGCCAGACCCAGTACTTC. Amino acids: CASNRQGVGQTQYF.

The rearrangement uses TRBV25-1 and TRBJ2-5, with D hard to call. The CDR3 has 15 amino acids. V shed 3 bases and J shed 5 bases, with 16 bases lying between them. CDR1 and CDR2 (germline): MGHDK, SYGVNS. CDR3 nucleotide sequence: TGTGCCAGCAGTGAGTGGGGAAATACACCGGAGACCCAGTACTTC. Translated: CASSEWGNTPETQYF.

J is TRBJ1-1 and V is TRBV5-4; D gene ambiguous. The CDR3 runs 15 residues. Germline values: CDR1 SGHNT, CDR2 YYREEE (reference sequence). The ends were cut back, 0 bases at V and 1 base at J, with 10 bases in the middle. CDR3 sequence: CASSLVPASNTEAFF. DNA for the CDR3: TGTGCCAGCAGCTTGGTGCCAGCTTCGAACACTGAAGCTTTCTTT.

The chain combines TRBV7-2 with TRBJ2-5, with 9 bases matching TRBD2. CDR3 length: 17 residues. Germline loops: CDR1 SGHTA, CDR2 FQGNSA. Trimming cost V 1 base and J 3 bases; bases outside gene matches: 9. The CDR3 coding sequence is TGTGCCAGCAGCTTAGGAACTCTAGCGGGGAGGAAAGAGACCCAGTACTTC. Translation gives CASSLGTLAGRKETQYF.

The rearrangement uses TRBV5-4 and TRBJ2-3; D is tentatively TRBD1 or TRBD2 (6 bases each). Per the germline V gene, CDR1 is SGHNT and CDR2 is YYREEE (reference sequence). The CDR3 is made up of 16 amino acids. The V end was cut by 2 bases, the J end by 0 bases, with 13 bases between. In DNA, the CDR3 is TGTGCCAGCAGCTTAAACGGGGGCCTGAGCACAGATACGCAGTATTTT. It encodes CASSLNGGLSTDTQYF.

V usage is TRBV11-2 and J usage is TRBJ2-3, with 8 nucleotides matching TRBD1. Germline CDR1 and CDR2: SGHAT and FQNNGV. J was trimmed by 5 bases and V by 5 bases; bases with no gene match: 9. This CDR3 is built from 15 residues. The CDR3 nucleotides are TGTGCCAGCAGCCGGACAGGGATCTATGGAGATACGCAGTATTTT. It yields the protein CASSRTGIYGDTQYF.

The chain has TRBV7-9 and TRBJ1-2; a possible D gene is TRBD1 (6 bases). The germline V gene encodes CDR1 SEHNR and CDR2 FQNEAQ (reference sequence). This CDR3 is built from 15 residues. The V end lost 2 bases, the J end lost 3 bases, and 13 bases lay between the germline ends. The CDR3 DNA sequence: TGTGCCAGCAGCTTATACAGGGCCCCCTACTATGGCTACACCTTC. It translates to CASSLYRAPYYGYTF.

This clone has only one observation. This chain uses TRBV2 with TRBJ2-5; either TRBD1 or TRBD2 may supply D (5 bases each). The CDR3 has 14 amino acids. Per the germline V gene, CDR1 is SNHLY and CDR2 is FYNNEI. The V end was cut by 6 bases, the J end by 2 bases, with 13 bases between. The CDR3 DNA follows: TGTGCCAGCAGGAGGGACGTAGGGCAAGAGACCCAGTACTTC. Amino acid sequence: CASRRDVGQETQYF. The full variable domain, in which reference TRBV2 and TRBJ2-5 provide the parts outside the CDR3, is EPEVTQTPSHQVTQMGQEVILRCVPISNHLYFYWYRQILGQKVEFLVSFYNNEISEKSEIFDDQFSVERPDGSNFTLKIRSTKLEDSAMYFCASRRDVGQETQYFGPGTRLLVL.

The CDR3 reads CASSLESGGTYGYTF. The CDR3, as DNA: TGTGCCAGCAGCTTAGAGTCAGGGGGGACCTATGGCTACACCTTC. The chain uses TRBV7-2 and TRBJ1-2; 7 bases match TRBD1. The germline V gene has CDR1 SGHTA and CDR2 FQGNSA. The length of the CDR3 is 15 residues. J was trimmed by 4 bases and V by 1 base; bases with no gene match: 6.

A note on this clone: The identical CDR3 is also encoded by other nucleotide sequences in the sample. The chain is built from TRBV6-5 and TRBJ1-2, with 9 bases aligning to TRBD1. Losses at the gene ends were 5 bases for V and 1 base for J; bases not matched to a gene: 2. The CDR3 totals 14 residues. Germline V CDR1 and CDR2: MNHEY, SVGAGI. The CDR3 DNA follows: TGTGCCAGCAGTCGGGACAGGGATAACTATGGCTACACCTTC. The encoded protein is CASSRDRDNYGYTF.